Each of the 32 T cell receptor beta chains below was sequenced from the same sample in a study of blood T cell repertoires in COVID-19. TCRdb keeps only in-frame clones here, not all; method: immunoSEQ multiplex PCR. The sample records about 120,000 clones, 85% to 90% being singletons. Source material: peripheral blood. These receptors were obtained from a woman aged 70-85 years with acute or convalescent COVID-19.

CDR3 amino acids: CASSYGQVNEKLFF. DNA for the CDR3: TGTGCCAGCAGCTATGGACAGGTTAATGAAAAACTGTTTTTT. The V gene is TRBV5-8, the J gene TRBJ1-4; 7 nucleotides match TRBD1. Germline V lookup: CDR1 SGHTS, CDR2 YDEGEE. The CDR3 runs to 14 residues. Unmatched junction bases numbered 3, after V lost 3 bases and J lost 4 bases.

The chain links TRBV6-4 to TRBJ1-2; a weak D match, TRBD1 (5 bases). CDR1 MRHNA and CDR2 SNTAGT come from the germline V gene. The CDR3 has 13 amino acids. CDR3 in DNA: TGTGTCAATACAGGAGGGCCTAGCTATGGCTACACCTTC. It yields the protein CVNTGGPSYGYTF.

This chain connects TRBV2 to TRBJ1-1; no clear D. The V gene's germline CDR1 is SNHLY and CDR2 FYNNEI. With 4 bases removed from V and 2 bases from J, the gap between germline ends came to 11 bases. CDR3 length: 14 amino acids. The CDR3 DNA follows: TGTGCCAGCAGTGCTTTTCTTTCTAACACTGAAGCTTTCTTT. The encoded protein is CASSAFLSNTEAFF.

V gene TRBV19 combines with J gene TRBJ1-5; TRBD1 is a possible D gene (6 bases). Trimming left V 5 bases short and J 3 bases short, with 17 bases between. CDR3 length: 16 residues. Germline assignment: CDR1 LNHDA and CDR2 SQIVND (reference sequence). CDR3 in amino acids: CASSGGRARLNQPQHF. CDR3 sequence (DNA): TGTGCCAGTAGTGGGGGCAGGGCAAGGCTCAATCAGCCCCAGCATTTT.

The chain couples TRBV6-1 to TRBJ2-7; D might be TRBD2 (6 bases). The CDR3 is made up of 14 amino acids. The V and J ends lost 2 bases and 8 bases respectively, with 16 bases between them. CDR1 MNHNS and CDR2 SASEGT come from the germline V gene. CDR3 nucleotide sequence: TGTGCCAGCAGTGAACGGGGGTCCCACTATAAGCAGTACTTC. Protein: CASSERGSHYKQYF.

V is TRBV5-6 and J is TRBJ2-1; TRBD1 matches 8 bases. After removal of 0 bases from V and 7 bases from J, the junction contained 6 bases not matched to a gene. Germline V gene lookup returns CDR1 SGHDT and CDR2 YYEEEE. The CDR3 sequence is 15 residues long. The CDR3 loop reads CASSLVGQGTNEQFF. In DNA form, the CDR3 reads TGTGCCAGCAGCTTGGTTGGACAGGGTACGAATGAGCAGTTCTTC.

V gene TRBV5-1 combines with J gene TRBJ2-2, with a possible D match to TRBD2 (6 bases). V was clipped by 0 bases and J by 4 bases, with 10 bases between them. The CDR3 consists of 15 residues. The V gene's germline CDR1 is SGHRS and CDR2 YFSETQ. The CDR3 DNA follows: TGCGCCAGCAGCTTGGACGGGGGTCCCACCGGGGAGCTGTTTTTT. Encoded protein: CASSLDGGPTGELFF.

Regarding this clone: At one end, the junction sequence differs from germline, possibly due to a read error. The rearrangement links TRBV7-7 to TRBJ2-1, with D maybe TRBD2 (6 bases). CDR1 SSHAT and CDR2 FNYEAQ come from the germline V gene (reference sequence). There are 14 residues in the CDR3. In DNA form, the CDR3 reads TGTGCTAGCAGCAGCCCGGGACTTCACAATGAGCAGTTCTTC. It encodes CASSSPGLHNEQFF. Together with reference TRBV7-7 and TRBJ2-1, the CDR3 gives the full variable domain: GAGVSQSPRYKVTKRGQDVTLRCDPISSHATLYWYQQALGQGPEFLTYFNYEAQPDKSGLPSDRFSAERPEGSISTLTIQRTEQRDSAMYRCASSSPGLHNEQFFGPGTRLTVL.

This chain connects TRBV4-1 to TRBJ2-5, with 11 bases lining up with TRBD2. Germline loops: CDR1 MGHRA, CDR2 YSYEKL. V was clipped by 4 bases and J by 5 bases; unmatched bases: 12. The length of the CDR3 is 17 residues. The CDR3 region is CASSPPTSGAAWETQYF. The CDR3 DNA reads TGCGCCAGCAGCCCTCCGACTAGCGGGGCTGCATGGGAGACCCAGTACTTC.

The chain employs TRBV3-1 (or the pseudogene TRBV3-2) and TRBJ1-2, with D possibly matching TRBD1 (6 bases). Trimming cost V 4 bases and J 4 bases, with 13 bases left between them. From germline, CDR1 is LGHDT and CDR2 YNNKEL (reference sequence). This CDR3 contains 14 residues. The CDR3 coding sequence is TGTGCCAGCAGCCCGACCGACAGGATCTATGGCTACACCTTC. It codes for CASSPTDRIYGYTF.

This chain uses TRBV28 with TRBJ2-1; D unresolved. CDR1 MDHEN and CDR2 SYDVKM come from the germline V gene. Trimming left V 3 bases short and J 1 base short, with 10 bases between. CDR3 length: 15 residues. This CDR3 is CASSLIQLSYNEQFF. CDR3 nucleotide sequence: TGTGCCAGCAGTTTGATCCAGTTATCCTACAATGAGCAGTTCTTC.

This chain connects TRBV5-4 to TRBJ2-2; D possibly corresponds to TRBD1 (7 bases). The CDR3 covers 17 residues. The ends were cut back, 4 bases at V and 3 bases at J, with 19 bases in the middle. The germline V gene encodes CDR1 SGHNT and CDR2 YYREEE (reference sequence). The CDR3 sequence is CASSHPGVGTDTGELFF. CDR3 in DNA: TGTGCCAGCAGCCACCCGGGGGTGGGGACAGACACCGGGGAGCTGTTTTTT.

The chain joins TRBV19 to TRBJ1-1, with TRBD1 as a possible D gene (6 bases). Germline loops: CDR1 LNHDA, CDR2 SQIVND (reference sequence). Trimming removed 7 bases at V and 2 bases at J, with 14 bases between. The CDR3 is 14 residues long. CDR3 region: CASTQGGSNTEAFF. For the CDR3, the DNA is TGTGCCAGTACCCAAGGGGGATCTAACACTGAAGCTTTCTTT.

This clone was seen once. The V gene is TRBV10-1, the J gene TRBJ2-3, with TRBD2 matching 11 bases. V lost 6 bases and J lost 2; bases outside the gene matches: 10. The CDR3 runs 17 residues. Germline V gene data show CDR1 as WNHNN and CDR2 as SYGVQD (reference sequence). The CDR3 protein is CASSPGLAGPYTDTQYF. CDR3 DNA: TGCGCCAGCAGCCCCGGACTAGCGGGCCCTTACACAGATACGCAGTATTTT.

The chain carries TRBV30 and TRBJ1-2; a possible D gene is TRBD1 (6 bases). Germline CDR1 and CDR2: GTSNPN and SVGIG (reference sequence). The V end lost 3 bases, the J end lost 5 bases, and 16 bases lay between the germline ends. The length of the CDR3 is 14 residues. CDR3 amino acids: CAWSQSGVLYGYTF. CDR3 DNA: TGTGCCTGGAGCCAATCAGGGGTTTTATATGGCTACACCTTC.

The chain carries TRBV6-6 and TRBJ1-5, with D uncertain. The CDR3 loop spans 17 amino acids. With 5 bases removed from V and 2 bases from J, the gap between germline ends came to 19 bases. Per germline, CDR1 MNHNY and CDR2 SVGAGI (reference sequence). In DNA, the CDR3 is TGTGCCAGCAGTCCCCCTCACTTGCAAGCTGGCAATCAGCCCCAGCATTTT. Protein sequence: CASSPPHLQAGNQPQHF.

The rearrangement uses TRBV7-9 and TRBJ2-7, with D uncertain. The CDR3 has 13 amino acids. Germline V gene sequence: CDR1 SEHNR, CDR2 FQNEAQ (reference sequence). V lost 1 base and J 6 bases, leaving 10 bases between the germline ends. CDR3 region: CASSLGAGVEQYF. CDR3 nucleotide sequence: TGTGCCAGCAGCTTAGGGGCAGGCGTCGAGCAGTACTTC. Based on the CDR3 plus reference TRBV7-9 and TRBJ2-7, the full variable domain is DTGVSQNPRHKITKRGQNVTFRCDPISEHNRLYWYRQTLGQGPEFLTYFQNEAQLEKSRLLSDRFSAERPKGSFSTLEIQRTEQGDSAMYLCASSLGAGVEQYFGPGTRLTVT.

The gene calls are TRBV28 and TRBJ1-1; TRBD1 agrees at 8 bases. The CDR3 covers 11 residues. Trimming took 11 bases from V and 3 from J; bases not matched to a gene: 2. CDR1 and CDR2 from the germline V gene are MDHEN and SYDVKM. The CDR3 nucleotides read TGTGCCGCACAGGGGGACACTGAAGCTTTCTTT. It translates to CAAQGDTEAFF.

This chain links TRBV28 with TRBJ2-5, with TRBD1 as a possible D gene (5 bases). The CDR3 extends over 16 amino acids. CDR1 is MDHEN and CDR2 is SYDVKM in the germline V gene. V was cut by 6 bases and J by 4 bases, with 21 bases left in between. The DNA for the CDR3 is TGTGCCAGCAGGATATCCAAGACAGCTAAGGGAGAGACCCAGTACTTC. Translated, it gives CASRISKTAKGETQYF.

The chain combines TRBV12-3 or TRBV12-4 with TRBJ2-7, with D tentatively TRBD2 (6 bases). The V end lost 7 bases, the J end lost 4 bases, and 14 bases lay between the germline ends. There are 13 residues in the CDR3. CDR3 residues: CASNPGVGYEQYF. CDR3 DNA: TGTGCCAGCAACCCGGGGGTCGGGTACGAGCAGTACTTC.

The V call is TRBV2, the J call TRBJ1-2; D is ambiguous. From germline, CDR1 is SNHLY and CDR2 FYNNEI. Between the trimmed V and J ends, which lost 0 bases and 2 bases, there was a span of 4 bases. The CDR3 loop spans 13 amino acids. DNA of the CDR3: TGTGCCAGCAGTGAAGCGCGCAACTATGGCTACACCTTC. This gives the protein CASSEARNYGYTF. Supplemented by reference TRBV2 and TRBJ1-2, the full variable domain reads EPEVTQTPSHQVTQMGQEVILRCVPISNHLYFYWYRQILGQKVEFLVSFYNNEISEKSEIFDDQFSVERPDGSNFTLKIRSTKLEDSAMYFCASSEARNYGYTFGSGTRLTVV.

The chain has TRBV28 and TRBJ1-1; TRBD1 matches 7 bases. Germline V lookup: CDR1 MDHEN, CDR2 SYDVKM. The CDR3 runs to 12 residues. Trimming removed 10 bases from V and 11 bases from J; junction bases left unmatched: 13. CDR3 DNA sequence: TGTGCCACAACCCCAGGGGGGTCTAGGGCTTTCTTT. Protein product: CATTPGGSRAFF.

The chain is built from TRBV7-3 and TRBJ2-3; 9 bases are a match to TRBD2. Germline V CDR1 and CDR2: SGHTA, FQGTGA. The CDR3 has 18 amino acids. The J segment lost 2 bases and the V segment lost 2 bases, leaving 11 bases of the junction unmatched. The CDR3 spells CASSLEAVRGGFTDTQYF. The DNA for the CDR3 is TGTGCCAGCAGCTTAGAGGCGGTGCGGGGGGGATTCACAGATACGCAGTATTTT.

J is TRBJ2-7 and V is TRBV28; 9 bases fit TRBD1. With V trimmed by 7 bases and J by 3 bases, 7 bases remained unmatched. CDR1 is MDHEN, CDR2 SYDVKM, per germline. This CDR3 is 14 amino acids long. This CDR3 reads CASNSQGAFYEQYF. The CDR3 nucleotides are TGTGCCAGCAATTCACAGGGGGCTTTCTACGAGCAGTACTTC.

The chain joins TRBV5-6 to TRBJ2-1, with 7 bases aligning to TRBD1. Germline V gene lookup returns CDR1 SGHDT and CDR2 YYEEEE. The CDR3 extends over 14 amino acids. V was clipped by 4 bases and J by 6 bases; unmatched bases: 7. CDR3 amino acids: CASSRKDRANEQFF. The CDR3 DNA is TGTGCCAGCAGCCGGAAAGACAGGGCCAATGAGCAGTTCTTC.

This chain joins TRBV2 and TRBJ2-7; TRBD2 might be the D (6 bases). Trimming left V 2 bases short and J 7 bases short, with 12 bases between. Germline CDR1 and CDR2: SNHLY and FYNNEI. The CDR3 has 13 amino acids. CDR3 in DNA: TGTGCCAGCAGTGAACAGGGAGGTTGGGAGCAGTACTTC. Translation: CASSEQGGWEQYF.

The rearrangement links TRBV6-5 to TRBJ1-4; TRBD1 is a possible D gene (6 bases). Germline assignment: CDR1 MNHEY and CDR2 SVGAGI. The CDR3 sequence is 15 residues long. The germline V and J ends were trimmed by 6 bases and 8 bases, with 19 bases remaining between them. The CDR3 loop reads CASRLNRVGKEKLFF. CDR3 nucleotides: TGTGCCAGCAGATTAAACAGGGTTGGGAAGGAAAAACTGTTTTTT.

The V gene is TRBV6-6, the J gene TRBJ2-5; 8 bases map to TRBD1. Germline loops: CDR1 MNHNY, CDR2 SVGAGI (reference sequence). The CDR3 runs to 16 residues. V was clipped by 5 bases and J by 3 bases; unmatched bases: 11. The CDR3 DNA is TGTGCCAGCAGTCGACGGGGACAGGCTTCAAAAGAGACCCAGTACTTC. Translated, it gives CASSRRGQASKETQYF.

The rearrangement joins TRBV12-3 or TRBV12-4 to TRBJ2-7; no definite D call. V shed 6 bases and J shed 3 bases, with 9 bases lying between them. The CDR3 covers 12 residues. The CDR3 spells CASSLSFYEQYF. CDR3 coding DNA: TGTGCCAGCAGCCTCTCCTTCTACGAGCAGTACTTC.

The chain links TRBV5-4 to TRBJ2-3; 7 bases fit TRBD1. The ends lost 3 bases at V and 3 bases at J; junction bases unmatched: 10. CDR3 size: 16 residues. Germline V gives CDR1 SGHNT, CDR2 YYREEE (reference sequence). CDR3 coding DNA: TGTGCCAGCAGCTCAAAAGACAGGGTCCTTACAGATACGCAGTATTTT. Translation gives CASSSKDRVLTDTQYF. The variable domain in full, with the rest retrieved from reference TRBV5-4 and TRBJ2-3, is ETGVTQSPTHLIKTRGQQVTLRCSSQSGHNTVSWYQQALGQGPQFIFQYYREEENGRGNFPPRFSGLQFPNYSSELNVNALELDDSALYLCASSSKDRVLTDTQYFGPGTRLTVL.

The rearrangement links TRBV12-5 to TRBJ2-3; D possibly corresponds to TRBD1 (6 bases). Germline-derived CDR1 and CDR2 are LGHNT and FRNRAP. Trimming left V 7 bases short and J 1 base short, with 15 bases between. CDR3 length equals 15 residues. The CDR3 loop reads CASVQGRFGTDTQYF. Here the CDR3 DNA reads TGTGCTAGTGTACAGGGAAGGTTCGGCACAGATACGCAGTATTTT. Together with reference TRBV12-5 and TRBJ2-3, the CDR3 gives the full variable domain: DARVTQTPRHKVTEMGQEVTMRCQPILGHNTVFWYRQTMMQGLELLAYFRNRAPLDDSGMPKDRFSAEMPDATLATLKIQPSEPRDSAVYFCASVQGRFGTDTQYFGPGTRLTVL.

This rearrangement joins TRBV6-5 to TRBJ1-1; no definite D call. V was cut by 2 bases and J by 2 bases, with 6 bases left in between. This CDR3 is built from 13 residues. Germline CDR1 is MNHEY and CDR2 is SVGAGI. The CDR3 coding sequence is TGTGCCAGCAGTTACGCGGTTAACACTGAAGCTTTCTTT. Residues: CASSYAVNTEAFF.